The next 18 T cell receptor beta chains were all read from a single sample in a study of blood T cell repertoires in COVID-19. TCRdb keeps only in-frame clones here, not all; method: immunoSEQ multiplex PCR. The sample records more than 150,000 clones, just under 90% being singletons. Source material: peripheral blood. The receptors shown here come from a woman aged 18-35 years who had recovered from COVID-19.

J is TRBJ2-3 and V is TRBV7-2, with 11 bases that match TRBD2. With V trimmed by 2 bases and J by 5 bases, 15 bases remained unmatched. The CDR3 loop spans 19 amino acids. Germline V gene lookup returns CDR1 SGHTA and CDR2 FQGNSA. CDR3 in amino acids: CASSLWGLAGGGKRDTQYF. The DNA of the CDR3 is TGTGCCAGCAGCTTATGGGGCCTAGCGGGGGGAGGTAAGAGAGATACGCAGTATTTT.

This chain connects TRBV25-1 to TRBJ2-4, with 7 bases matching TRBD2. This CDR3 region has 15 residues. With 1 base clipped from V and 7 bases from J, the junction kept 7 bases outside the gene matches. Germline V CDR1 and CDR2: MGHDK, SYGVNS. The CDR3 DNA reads TGTGCCAGCAGTGAATTGGCGGGGAGGGGTAACATTCAGTACTTC. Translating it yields CASSELAGRGNIQYF.

CDR3: CASSLEFVGTGALYEQYV. CDR3 coding DNA: TGTGCCAGCAGCTTAGAATTTGTTGGGACAGGGGCCCTTTACGAGCAGTACGTC. The rearrangement links TRBV7-9 to TRBJ2-7, with 10 nucleotides matching TRBD1. V was clipped by 1 base and J by 4 bases; unmatched bases: 13. The CDR3 spans 18 residues. Per the germline V gene, CDR1 is SEHNR and CDR2 is FQNEAQ (reference sequence).

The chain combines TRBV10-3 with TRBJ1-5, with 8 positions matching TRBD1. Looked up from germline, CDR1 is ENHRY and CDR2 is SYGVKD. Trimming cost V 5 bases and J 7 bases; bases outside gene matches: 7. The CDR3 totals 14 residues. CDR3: CAISPGGLVQPQHF. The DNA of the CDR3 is TGTGCCATCAGTCCAGGGGGCCTTGTCCAGCCCCAGCATTTT.

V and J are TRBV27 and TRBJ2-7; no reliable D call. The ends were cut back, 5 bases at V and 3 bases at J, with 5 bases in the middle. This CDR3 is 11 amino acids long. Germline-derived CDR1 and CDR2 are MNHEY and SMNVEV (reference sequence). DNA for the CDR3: TGTGCCAGCAGTCCTGTCTACGAGCAGTACGTC. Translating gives CASSPVYEQYV.

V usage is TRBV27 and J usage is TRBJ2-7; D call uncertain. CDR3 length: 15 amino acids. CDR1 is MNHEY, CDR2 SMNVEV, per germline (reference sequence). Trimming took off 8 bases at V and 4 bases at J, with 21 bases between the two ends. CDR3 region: CASCCEYRELYEQYV. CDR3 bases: TGTGCCAGCTGTTGTGAGTACAGAGAATTATACGAGCAGTACGTC.

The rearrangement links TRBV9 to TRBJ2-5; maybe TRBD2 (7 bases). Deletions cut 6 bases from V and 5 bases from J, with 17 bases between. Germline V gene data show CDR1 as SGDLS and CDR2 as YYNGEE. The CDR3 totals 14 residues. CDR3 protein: CASNSWGGAETQYF. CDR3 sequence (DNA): TGTGCCAGCAACTCCTGGGGGGGCGCCGAGACCCAGTACTTC. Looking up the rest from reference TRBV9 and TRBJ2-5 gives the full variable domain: DSGVTQTPKHLITATGQRVTLRCSPRSGDLSVYWYQQSLDQGLQFLIQYYNGEERAKGNILERFSAQQFPDLHSELNLSSLELGDSALYFCASNSWGGAETQYFGPGTRLLVL.

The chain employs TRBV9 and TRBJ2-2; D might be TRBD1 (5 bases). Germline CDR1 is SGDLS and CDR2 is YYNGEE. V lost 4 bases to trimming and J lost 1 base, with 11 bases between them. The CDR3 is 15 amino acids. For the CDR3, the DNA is TGTGCCAGCAGCCCCCGGACACAGAACACCGGGGAGCTGTTTTTT. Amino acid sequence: CASSPRTQNTGELFF.

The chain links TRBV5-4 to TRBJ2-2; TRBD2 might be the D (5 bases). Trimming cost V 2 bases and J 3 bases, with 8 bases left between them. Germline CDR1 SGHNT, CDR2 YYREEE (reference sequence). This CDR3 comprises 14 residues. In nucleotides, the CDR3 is TGTGCCAGCAGCTTAGCGGTAGACACCGGGGAGCTGTTTTTT. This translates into CASSLAVDTGELFF.

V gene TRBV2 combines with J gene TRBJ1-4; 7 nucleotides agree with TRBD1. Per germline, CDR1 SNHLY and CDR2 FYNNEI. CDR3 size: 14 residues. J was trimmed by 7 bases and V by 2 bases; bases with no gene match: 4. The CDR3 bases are TGTGCCAGCAGTGAACAGGGGGGAGGTGAAAAACTGTTTTTT. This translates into CASSEQGGGEKLFF.

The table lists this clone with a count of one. The CDR3 nucleotides are TGTGCCAGCAGGAACGGAGTGAACACTGAAGCTTTCTTT. It translates to CASRNGVNTEAFF. The rearrangement uses TRBV27 and TRBJ1-1; D unclear. The germline V gene encodes CDR1 MNHEY and CDR2 SMNVEV (reference sequence). The CDR3 loop spans 13 amino acids. V shed 6 bases and J shed 0 bases, with 8 bases lying between them.

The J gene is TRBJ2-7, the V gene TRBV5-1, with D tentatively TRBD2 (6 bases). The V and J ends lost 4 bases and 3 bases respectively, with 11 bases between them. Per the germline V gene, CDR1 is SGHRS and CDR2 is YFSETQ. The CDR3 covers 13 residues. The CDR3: CASSLGDFYEQYF. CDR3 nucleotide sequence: TGCGCCAGCAGCCTGGGGGACTTCTACGAGCAGTACTTC.

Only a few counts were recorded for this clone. CDR3 loop: CASSQSNSRNTEAFF. The CDR3 DNA reads TGTGCCAGCAGCCAAAGTAACTCTAGGAACACTGAAGCTTTCTTT. The rearrangement uses TRBV9 and TRBJ1-1, with unresolved D. Germline CDR1 and CDR2: SGDLS and YYNGEE. CDR3 length: 15 amino acids. V lost 4 bases, J lost 1 base, and 14 bases lay in between. The full variable domain, in which reference TRBV9 and TRBJ1-1 provide the parts outside the CDR3, is DSGVTQTPKHLITATGQRVTLRCSPRSGDLSVYWYQQSLDQGLQFLIQYYNGEERAKGNILERFSAQQFPDLHSELNLSSLELGDSALYFCASSQSNSRNTEAFFGQGTRLTVV.

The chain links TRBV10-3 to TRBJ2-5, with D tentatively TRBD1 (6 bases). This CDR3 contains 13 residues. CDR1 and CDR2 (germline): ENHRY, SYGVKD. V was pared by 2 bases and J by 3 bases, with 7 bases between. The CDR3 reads CAISERQEETQYF. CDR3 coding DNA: TGTGCCATCAGTGAGAGACAGGAAGAGACCCAGTACTTC.

CDR3 amino acids: CASSEGRNRVWGYTF. CDR3 in DNA: TGTGCCAGCAGTGAAGGGAGGAACAGGGTCTGGGGCTACACCTTC. The chain joins TRBV2 to TRBJ1-2; D might be TRBD1 (6 bases). Germline V CDR1 and CDR2: SNHLY, FYNNEI. V gave up 1 base and J gave up 8 bases, with 17 bases separating them. The CDR3 consists of 15 residues.

CDR3 protein: CASSFTGQGAHNEQFF. CDR3 nucleotides: TGTGCCAGCAGTTTTACGGGACAGGGGGCCCACAATGAGCAGTTCTTC. The gene calls are TRBV6-5 and TRBJ2-1, with 12 positions matching TRBD1. The germline CDR1 and CDR2 sequences are MNHEY and SVGAGI. The trim removed 4 bases at V and 5 bases at J, leaving 6 bases unmatched. The CDR3 has 16 amino acids.

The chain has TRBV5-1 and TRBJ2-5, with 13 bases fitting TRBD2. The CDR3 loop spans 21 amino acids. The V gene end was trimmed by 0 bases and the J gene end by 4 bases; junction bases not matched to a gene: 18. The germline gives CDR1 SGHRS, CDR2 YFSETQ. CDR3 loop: CASSLALLAGGAIRSLETQYF. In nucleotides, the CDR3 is TGCGCCAGCAGCTTGGCACTACTAGCGGGAGGGGCGATCCGTAGTTTAGAGACCCAGTACTTC.

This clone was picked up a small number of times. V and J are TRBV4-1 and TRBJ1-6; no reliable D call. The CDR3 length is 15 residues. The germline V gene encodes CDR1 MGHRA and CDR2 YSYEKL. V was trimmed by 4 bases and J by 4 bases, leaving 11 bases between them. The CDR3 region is CASSPVAGYNSPLHF. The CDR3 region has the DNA TGCGCCAGCAGCCCTGTCGCGGGGTATAATTCACCCCTCCACTTT.